A selection of T cell receptor beta chains follows, all from one sample in a study of OX40 agonist ivuxolimab in advanced cancers. Here immunoSEQ multiplex PCR was the method, and the copy in TCRdb shows in-frame clones only, minus some. The sample holds about 26,000 clones, about 87% seen once. The material sequenced was CD4+ or CD8+ T cells sorted from blood, taken in a trial of the OX40 agonist ivuxolimab. The source is an adult with an advanced solid tumor such as melanoma, head and neck, liver or kidney cancer. The CDR3 runs from the conserved cysteine through the conserved F or W. A D gene is named only where the DNA matches it firmly. Not all rows give a size; the values are once, few, many and, for expanded clones, a class.

abundance: .; j_gene: TRBJ2-3; v_gene: TRBV29-1; d_gene: .; CDR3nt: TGCAGCGCCAGCACAGATACGCAGTATTTT; CDR3aa: CSASTDTQYF
abundance: .; j_gene: TRBJ2-3; v_gene: TRBV5-4; d_gene: .; CDR3nt: TGTGCCAGCAGCACCGGGTACAGGGCGGAGCGAGATACGCAGTATTTT; CDR3aa: CASSTGYRAERDTQYF
abundance: .; j_gene: TRBJ1-5; v_gene: TRBV7-9; d_gene: .; CDR3nt: TGTGCCAGCAGCTTAGGGGGTATCAATCAGCCCCAGCATTTT; CDR3aa: CASSLGGINQPQHF
abundance: once; j_gene: TRBJ2-4; v_gene: TRBV6-5; d_gene: .; CDR3nt: TGTGCCAGCAGTTATTTTTCCCAGGGTGGAATTCAGTACTTC; CDR3aa: CASSYFSQGGIQYF
abundance: .; j_gene: TRBJ2-2; v_gene: TRBV9; d_gene: .; CDR3nt: TGTGCCAGCAGCGTAGGAGGGATGGACACCGGGGAGCTGTTTTTT; CDR3aa: CASSVGGMDTGELFF
abundance: .; j_gene: TRBJ2-3; v_gene: TRBV30; d_gene: .; CDR3nt: TGTGCCTGGAGTGTATCGAGAATCACAGATACGCAGTATTTT; CDR3aa: CAWSVSRITDTQYF
abundance: .; j_gene: TRBJ2-7; v_gene: TRBV7-6; d_gene: .; CDR3nt: TGTGCCAGCAGCGACGGATGGTCCTACGAGCAGTACTTC; CDR3aa: CASSDGWSYEQYF
abundance: .; j_gene: TRBJ1-2; v_gene: TRBV28; d_gene: TRBD1; CDR3nt: TGTGCCAGCAGTACCCGAGGAGGGGGCAGTGAAGACTACACCTTC; CDR3aa: CASSTRGGGSEDYTF
abundance: once; j_gene: TRBJ2-5; v_gene: TRBV7-6; d_gene: TRBD2; CDR3nt: TGTGCCAGCAGCTCCATCCCGGGGGCTAGCGGGAGGGCCAAGGAGACCCAGTACTTC; CDR3aa: CASSSIPGASGRAKETQYF
abundance: .; j_gene: TRBJ1-1; v_gene: TRBV4-3; d_gene: TRBD1; CDR3nt: TGCGCCAGCAGCTCCCGGACAGGGGGAGGGAACACTGAAGCTTTCTTT; CDR3aa: CASSSRTGGGNTEAFF
abundance: once; j_gene: TRBJ2-7; v_gene: TRBV5-6; d_gene: .; CDR3nt: TGTGCCAGCAGCTCCTCCCCCGCGGGTACCGCAGGCTACGAGCAGTACTTC; CDR3aa: CASSSSPAGTAGYEQYF
abundance: .; j_gene: TRBJ2-1; v_gene: TRBV4-1; d_gene: TRBD1; CDR3nt: TGCGCCAGCAGCCAAGGGACAGGCTTTGGAAATGAGCAGTTCTTC; CDR3aa: CASSQGTGFGNEQFF
abundance: .; j_gene: TRBJ2-1; v_gene: TRBV7-9; d_gene: .; CDR3nt: TGTGCCAGCGACCTAGGTCTCAGCTCCTACAATGAGCAGTTCTTC; CDR3aa: CASDLGLSSYNEQFF
abundance: .; j_gene: TRBJ2-5; v_gene: TRBV2; d_gene: .; CDR3nt: TGTGCCGCAGCGCGGACGGGAAAAGAGACCCAGTACTTC; CDR3aa: CAAARTGKETQYF
abundance: .; j_gene: TRBJ2-1; v_gene: TRBV9; d_gene: TRBD2; CDR3nt: TGTGCCAGCAGCGGGACTAGCGGGAGCCTCGGGTACAATGAGCAGTTCTTC; CDR3aa: CASSGTSGSLGYNEQFF
abundance: .; j_gene: TRBJ2-7; v_gene: TRBV4-1; d_gene: .; CDR3nt: TGCGCCAGCAGCCAAGGGACTTACTACGAGCAGTACTTC; CDR3aa: CASSQGTYYEQYF
abundance: .; j_gene: TRBJ2-7; v_gene: TRBV6-5; d_gene: TRBD2; CDR3nt: TGTGCCAGCACCAGGACTAGCGGGAGGTCGGAGCAGTACTTC; CDR3aa: CASTRTSGRSEQYF
abundance: .; j_gene: TRBJ2-5; v_gene: TRBV7-9; d_gene: TRBD2; CDR3nt: TGTGCCAGCAGCTTAAGGGGGCCGATAGCGGGGGGCCAAGAGACCCAGTACTTC; CDR3aa: CASSLRGPIAGGQETQYF
abundance: .; j_gene: TRBJ2-1; v_gene: TRBV7-6; d_gene: .; CDR3nt: TGTGCCAGCAGCTCCGGCTTAGCGGAAGACAATGAGCAGTTCTTC; CDR3aa: CASSSGLAEDNEQFF
abundance: .; j_gene: TRBJ2-3; v_gene: TRBV28; d_gene: .; CDR3nt: TGCGGCTCGACTGACCCGCACACAGATACGCAGTATTTT; CDR3aa: CGSTDPHTDTQYF
abundance: .; j_gene: TRBJ2-7; v_gene: TRBV5-7; d_gene: TRBD1; CDR3nt: TGTGCCAGCAGTTCACCGGGACAGTCCAATATCTCTCTCGAGCAGTACTTC; CDR3aa: CASSSPGQSNISLEQYF
abundance: .; j_gene: TRBJ2-3; v_gene: TRBV15; d_gene: TRBD1; CDR3nt: TGTGCCACCAGCCGAGACAGGGCGGGCACAGATACGCAGTATTTT; CDR3aa: CATSRDRAGTDTQYF
abundance: .; j_gene: TRBJ2-2; v_gene: TRBV14; d_gene: TRBD1; CDR3nt: TGTGCCAGCAGCCAATTCCAGGGGGCGGTCGACACCGGGGAGCTGTTTTTT; CDR3aa: CASSQFQGAVDTGELFF
abundance: .; j_gene: TRBJ1-1; v_gene: TRBV27; d_gene: .; CDR3nt: TGTGCCAGCGGCCCGGGAACGGTCATGAACACTGAAGCTTTCTTT; CDR3aa: CASGPGTVMNTEAFF
abundance: .; j_gene: TRBJ2-6; v_gene: TRBV6-5; d_gene: .; CDR3nt: TGTGCCAGCAGTTTTGCCAGCTCTGGGGCCAACGTCCTGACTTTC; CDR3aa: CASSFASSGANVLTF
abundance: .; j_gene: TRBJ2-3; v_gene: TRBV28; d_gene: TRBD2; CDR3nt: TGTGCCACCTTGGGGAGGGATGCAGATACGCAGTATTTT; CDR3aa: CATLGRDADTQYF
abundance: .; j_gene: TRBJ1-4; v_gene: TRBV28; d_gene: .; CDR3nt: TGTGCCAGCAGTTCCCGGACGGGATGGGGGGAAAAACTGTTTTTT; CDR3aa: CASSSRTGWGEKLFF
abundance: .; j_gene: TRBJ2-2; v_gene: TRBV4-1; d_gene: TRBD2; CDR3nt: TGCGCCAGCAGCCAAGCCAGACTAGCAAACACCGGGGAGCTGTTTTTT; CDR3aa: CASSQARLANTGELFF
abundance: .; j_gene: TRBJ1-1; v_gene: TRBV6-5; d_gene: .; CDR3nt: TGTGCCAGCAGTTACGGCCCATCGGGGTCAGCTTTCTTT; CDR3aa: CASSYGPSGSAFF
abundance: .; j_gene: TRBJ2-1; v_gene: TRBV4-1; d_gene: TRBD1; CDR3nt: TGCGCCAGCAGCCACGACGAACGGGACAGGGAGCTCAATGAGCAGTTCTTC; CDR3aa: CASSHDERDRELNEQFF
abundance: once; j_gene: TRBJ2-7; v_gene: TRBV28; d_gene: TRBD1; CDR3nt: TGTGCCAGCAGTTTAGACAGGGGGCGCTTCTCCTACGAGCAGTACTTC; CDR3aa: CASSLDRGRFSYEQYF
abundance: .; j_gene: TRBJ2-4; v_gene: TRBV27; d_gene: .; CDR3nt: TGTGCCACTTCCCCCTCGGGGGCGGTAGCCAAAAACATTCAGTACTTC; CDR3aa: CATSPSGAVAKNIQYF
abundance: .; j_gene: TRBJ1-1; v_gene: TRBV7-2; d_gene: .; CDR3nt: TGTGCCACCCGGGACCCGGGGCGGACTGAAGCTTTCTTT; CDR3aa: CATRDPGRTEAFF
abundance: .; j_gene: TRBJ2-3; v_gene: TRBV28; d_gene: .; CDR3nt: TGTGCCAGCAGAAAGGACTTTATGAGGACAGATACGCAGTATTTT; CDR3aa: CASRKDFMRTDTQYF
abundance: .; j_gene: TRBJ1-5; v_gene: TRBV7-9; d_gene: TRBD1; CDR3nt: TGTGCCAGCAGCTTAGCGGGACAGGGTCGTGGGGTAATTCAGCCCCAGCATTTT; CDR3aa: CASSLAGQGRGVIQPQHF
abundance: few; j_gene: TRBJ1-5; v_gene: TRBV28; d_gene: .; CDR3nt: TGTGCCAGCAGTTTATTGACTACTAATCAGCCCCAGCATTTT; CDR3aa: CASSLLTTNQPQHF
abundance: .; j_gene: TRBJ2-7; v_gene: TRBV7-2; d_gene: TRBD1; CDR3nt: TGTGCCAGCAGCTTAAATAACAGGGGTGGCTACGAGCAGTACTTC; CDR3aa: CASSLNNRGGYEQYF
abundance: .; j_gene: TRBJ1-2; v_gene: TRBV6-6; d_gene: .; CDR3nt: TGTGCCAGCAGTTTCTACAAATTCACAGATGGCTACACCTTC; CDR3aa: CASSFYKFTDGYTF
abundance: .; j_gene: TRBJ2-1; v_gene: TRBV9; d_gene: TRBD1; CDR3nt: TGTGCCAGCAGCATACCACAGGGGGCGAGGGACAATGAGCAGTTCTTC; CDR3aa: CASSIPQGARDNEQFF
abundance: .; j_gene: TRBJ1-3; v_gene: TRBV7-9; d_gene: .; CDR3nt: TGTGCCAGCAGCGGACGAACAGGGTATTTTGGAAACACCATATATTTT; CDR3aa: CASSGRTGYFGNTIYF
abundance: .; j_gene: TRBJ1-2; v_gene: TRBV4-3; d_gene: .; CDR3nt: TGCGCCAGCAGGACGTATGGGGGCCAGACGGGCTACACCTTC; CDR3aa: CASRTYGGQTGYTF
abundance: .; j_gene: TRBJ1-5; v_gene: TRBV28; d_gene: .; CDR3nt: TGTGCCAGCAGTCCCCCCCGGGGGCCCCAGCATTTT; CDR3aa: CASSPPRGPQHF
abundance: .; j_gene: TRBJ1-5; v_gene: TRBV27; d_gene: .; CDR3nt: TGTGCCAGTGCCCCCCTAGGGGGGGGCTTCAATCAGCCCCAGCATTTT; CDR3aa: CASAPLGGGFNQPQHF
abundance: .; j_gene: TRBJ1-2; v_gene: TRBV6-5; d_gene: .; CDR3nt: TGTGCCAGCAGTTTAGACAGGTCGTATGGCTACACCTTC; CDR3aa: CASSLDRSYGYTF
abundance: .; j_gene: TRBJ2-3; v_gene: TRBV7-9; d_gene: TRBD1; CDR3nt: TGTGCCAGCAGCAGACAGGGGCTCACAGATACGCAGTATTTT; CDR3aa: CASSRQGLTDTQYF
abundance: .; j_gene: TRBJ1-6; v_gene: TRBV14; d_gene: .; CDR3nt: TGTGCCAGCAGCCAAGTAACCGGTTCACCCCTCCACTTT; CDR3aa: CASSQVTGSPLHF
abundance: .; j_gene: TRBJ1-6; v_gene: TRBV27; d_gene: .; CDR3nt: TGTGCCAGCAGTACAGGTCTCTCCTATAATTCACCCCTCCACTTT; CDR3aa: CASSTGLSYNSPLHF
abundance: .; j_gene: TRBJ1-1; v_gene: TRBV14; d_gene: .; CDR3nt: TGTGCCAGCAGCCCTTCGGTCGGTGAAGCTTTCTTT; CDR3aa: CASSPSVGEAFF
abundance: once; j_gene: TRBJ2-7; v_gene: TRBV7-6; d_gene: .; CDR3nt: TGTGCCAGCAGCTTAGATCCCGGTTACTCCTACGAGCAGTACTTC; CDR3aa: CASSLDPGYSYEQYF
abundance: .; j_gene: TRBJ2-1; v_gene: TRBV5-7; d_gene: .; CDR3nt: TGTGCCAGCAGCTTGCTACCCCTCGTAAGCCATACCTACAATGAGCAGTTCTTC; CDR3aa: CASSLLPLVSHTYNEQFF
abundance: .; j_gene: TRBJ2-5; v_gene: TRBV13; d_gene: TRBD2; CDR3nt: TGTGCCAGCAGCTTAGTGGGACTAGCGGGAGTTAACGAGACCCAGTACTTC; CDR3aa: CASSLVGLAGVNETQYF
abundance: once; j_gene: TRBJ1-6; v_gene: TRBV6-5; d_gene: .; CDR3nt: TGTGCCAGCAGTTTCCGGGCCAGCTCCTATAATTCACCCCTCCACTTT; CDR3aa: CASSFRASSYNSPLHF
abundance: .; j_gene: TRBJ1-1; v_gene: TRBV6-5; d_gene: .; CDR3nt: TGTGCCAGCAGTTACGAGGGTACCACTGAAGCTTTCTTT; CDR3aa: CASSYEGTTEAFF